Below, 18 T cell receptor beta chains from the same sample are listed, as sequenced in a study of CD8+ T cells in alopecia areata. Reverse transcribed after extraction, RNA yielded cDNA as the sequencing template. Sequencing used immunoSEQ multiplex PCR; TCRdb keeps in-frame clones, though not all of them. The sample includes over 95,000 clones, more than 35% of them seen just once. Sequencing was carried out using CD4+ T cells sorted from blood. The receptors derive from a human donor with alopecia areata.

V and J are TRBV19 and TRBJ2-7; 12 bases match TRBD1. The CDR3 has 17 amino acids. Trimming removed 5 bases from V and 5 bases from J; junction bases left unmatched: 13. Germline lookup yields CDR1 LNHDA and CDR2 SQIVND (reference sequence). DNA for the CDR3: TGTGCCAGTAGTCCCCGGGACAGGGGGCCGACGAGGGACGAGCAGTACTTC. This translates into CASSPRDRGPTRDEQYF.

This rearrangement joins TRBV18 to TRBJ2-7, with 8 positions matching TRBD1. Trimming took 2 bases from V and 6 from J; bases not matched to a gene: 9. The CDR3 loop spans 15 amino acids. The germline V gene has CDR1 KGHSH and CDR2 LQKENI. The CDR3 DNA follows: TGTGCCAGCTCACCAGGACAGGGAAGGGCCAGCGAGCAGTACTTC. Translating gives CASSPGQGRASEQYF. Full variable domain (outside the CDR3, taken from reference TRBV18 and TRBJ2-7): NAGVMQNPRHLVRRRGQEARLRCSPMKGHSHVYWYRQLPEEGLKFMVYLQKENIIDESGMPKERFSAEFPKEGPSILRIQQVVRGDSAAYFCASSPGQGRASEQYFGPGTRLTVT.

This clone was observed once. The chain employs TRBV5-4 and TRBJ2-1; 8 bases are shared with TRBD2. In germline, CDR1 is SGHNT, CDR2 YYREEE (reference sequence). CDR3 length equals 17 residues. V trimming: 4 bases; J trimming: 3 bases; junction bases outside the gene matches: 12. CDR3 coding DNA: TGTGCCAGCAGCGGGAGGGGCGGGAGGCACCACTACAATGAGCAGTTCTTC. Translation: CASSGRGGRHHYNEQFF.

The chain joins TRBV7-8 to TRBJ2-7, with a weak D call TRBD2 (6 bases). V dropped 2 bases and J dropped 1 base, with 15 bases sitting between them. The V gene's germline CDR1 is SGHVS and CDR2 FQNEAQ. This CDR3 is 16 amino acids long. CDR3 in amino acids: CASSLKEIAESYEQYF. In DNA, the CDR3 is TGTGCCAGCAGCTTAAAAGAAATAGCGGAGTCCTACGAGCAGTACTTC.

The chain joins TRBV7-8 to TRBJ2-7, with D tentatively TRBD2 (5 bases). CDR3 length equals 14 residues. V was pared by 7 bases and J by 2 bases, with 15 bases between. The germline V gene encodes CDR1 SGHVS and CDR2 FQNEAQ. CDR3 residues: CASTGLSPTYEQYF. The CDR3, as DNA: TGTGCCAGCACCGGACTTTCTCCCACCTACGAGCAGTACTTC.

V usage is TRBV5-6 and J usage is TRBJ2-5; weak D call: TRBD2 (5 bases). Germline V gives CDR1 SGHDT, CDR2 YYEEEE. Trimming removed 2 bases at V and 2 bases at J, with 10 bases between. The CDR3 covers 14 residues. The CDR3 nucleotides are TGTGCCAGCAGCTTAGTCGAGGGACAAGAGACCCAGTACTTC. As protein: CASSLVEGQETQYF. Full variable domain (rest looked up from reference TRBV5-6 and TRBJ2-5): DAGVTQSPTHLIKTRGQQVTLRCSPKSGHDTVSWYQQALGQGPQFIFQYYEEEERQRGNFPDRFSGHQFPNYSSELNVNALLLGDSALYLCASSLVEGQETQYFGPGTRLLVL.

This clone has a handful of counts. The rearrangement links TRBV30 to TRBJ1-1, with D hard to call. The CDR3 is made up of 10 amino acids. V lost 5 bases and J lost 7, with 8 bases in between. Per germline, CDR1 GTSNPN and CDR2 SVGIG (reference sequence). CDR3 sequence (DNA): TGTGCCTGGCAGAAAATTGAAGCTTTCTTT. This codes for CAWQKIEAFF.

Written as DNA, the CDR3 is TGTGCCAGCAGTCGAGACAGGGGGGGCACTGAAGCTTTCTTT. Its translation is CASSRDRGGTEAFF. The rearrangement links TRBV6-5 to TRBJ1-1; 9 bases map to TRBD1. The CDR3 covers 14 residues. V shed 5 bases, J shed 4 bases, and the junction held 5 bases outside the gene matches. Germline V gene data show CDR1 as MNHEY and CDR2 as SVGAGI.

This chain links TRBV7-6 with TRBJ2-1; D is unresolved. CDR1 is SGHVS, CDR2 FNYEAQ, per germline. The ends were cut back, 5 bases at V and 10 bases at J, with 18 bases in the middle. The CDR3 is 14 amino acids. CDR3 sequence (DNA): TGTGCCAGCAGCCCCAACCCCTTCGACGTAGAGCAGTTCTTC. Its translation: CASSPNPFDVEQFF. Using reference TRBV7-6 and TRBJ2-1 for the parts outside the CDR3, the full variable domain is GAGVSQSPRYKVTKRGQDVALRCDPISGHVSLYWYRQALGQGPEFLTYFNYEAQQDKSGLPNDRFSAERPEGSISTLTIQRTEQRDSAMYRCASSPNPFDVEQFFGPGTRLTVL.

This clone turned up a few times. The V call is TRBV29-1, the J call TRBJ1-4; D ambiguous. This CDR3 has 14 amino acids. V shed 4 bases and J shed 2 bases, with 11 bases lying between them. Looked up from germline, CDR1 is SQVTM and CDR2 is ANQGSEA. Written as DNA, the CDR3 is TGCAGCGTTGGGAGAGGTCCCACTAATGAAAAACTGTTTTTT. This translates into CSVGRGPTNEKLFF.

The chain is built from TRBV5-1 and TRBJ2-1; a weak D match, TRBD2 (6 bases). Germline-derived CDR1 and CDR2 are SGHRS and YFSETQ. V lost 2 bases to trimming and J lost 4 bases, with 13 bases between them. The CDR3 spans 15 residues. CDR3 nucleotide sequence: TGCGCCAGCAGCTTTAGTAGCGGCCTATACAATGAGCAGTTCTTC. This translates into CASSFSSGLYNEQFF.

This chain uses TRBV28 with TRBJ1-1; a possible D gene is TRBD1 (5 bases). The CDR3 loop spans 14 amino acids. V was trimmed by 5 bases and J by 3 bases, leaving 13 bases between them. Germline CDR1 is MDHEN and CDR2 is SYDVKM. The CDR3 region has the DNA TGTGCCAGCAGTCAGTCCGGGGGATACACTGAAGCTTTCTTT. Translating it yields CASSQSGGYTEAFF.

This clone was found a few times. The chain combines TRBV13 with TRBJ1-5, with a possible D match to TRBD1 (5 bases). This CDR3 spans 15 amino acids. Deletions cut 1 base from V and 5 bases from J, with 12 bases between. Germline V gives CDR1 PRHDT, CDR2 FYEKMQ (reference sequence). CDR3 bases: TGTGCCAGCAGCTTAGCAGGGAAGGCCGATCAGCCCCAGCATTTT. Translated: CASSLAGKADQPQHF.

Only a few counts were recorded for this clone. V usage is TRBV28 and J usage is TRBJ2-7; D unresolved. Germline V gene lookup returns CDR1 MDHEN and CDR2 SYDVKM. The CDR3 sequence is 14 residues long. V was trimmed by 4 bases and J by 2 bases, leaving 12 bases between them. CDR3 sequence (DNA): TGTGCCAGCAGTTCCCGGCCGCCCACCTACGAGCAGTACTTC. As protein: CASSSRPPTYEQYF.

The V and J genes are TRBV28 and TRBJ2-7; tentatively, D is TRBD2 (5 bases). V was cut by 3 bases and J by 5 bases, with 11 bases left in between. CDR3 length: 13 amino acids. Germline V gives CDR1 MDHEN, CDR2 SYDVKM. In DNA, the CDR3 is TGTGCCAGCAGTTTCGAGGGCCAGCACGAGCAGTACTTC. Translated, it gives CASSFEGQHEQYF.

In this sample, this clone turned up a few times. The chain employs TRBV30 and TRBJ2-5; no clear D gene. The V end lost 2 bases, the J end lost 3 bases, and 7 bases lay between the germline ends. The germline V gene encodes CDR1 GTSNPN and CDR2 SVGIG (reference sequence). This CDR3 is built from 12 residues. The CDR3 protein is CAWSMGKETQYF. The CDR3 DNA reads as TGTGCCTGGAGTATGGGGAAAGAGACCCAGTACTTC.

This clone was counted only a few times. V is TRBV6-5 and J is TRBJ2-4; D is uncertain. V lost 1 base and J 0 bases, leaving 10 bases between the germline ends. The CDR3 is 16 residues long. Looked up from germline, CDR1 is MNHEY and CDR2 is SVGAGI. This CDR3 is CASSYLAGLAKNIQYF. The CDR3 DNA is TGTGCCAGCAGTTACTTGGCAGGCTTAGCCAAAAACATTCAGTACTTC.

This chain joins TRBV19 and TRBJ2-3; D is possibly TRBD1 or TRBD2 (7 bases each). V lost 6 bases, J lost 2 bases, and 15 bases lay in between. CDR3 size: 15 residues. The germline V gene encodes CDR1 LNHDA and CDR2 SQIVND (reference sequence). The CDR3 sequence is CASSRQGGLTDTQYF. The CDR3 DNA is TGTGCCAGTAGCCGTCAGGGGGGGCTCACAGATACGCAGTATTTT.